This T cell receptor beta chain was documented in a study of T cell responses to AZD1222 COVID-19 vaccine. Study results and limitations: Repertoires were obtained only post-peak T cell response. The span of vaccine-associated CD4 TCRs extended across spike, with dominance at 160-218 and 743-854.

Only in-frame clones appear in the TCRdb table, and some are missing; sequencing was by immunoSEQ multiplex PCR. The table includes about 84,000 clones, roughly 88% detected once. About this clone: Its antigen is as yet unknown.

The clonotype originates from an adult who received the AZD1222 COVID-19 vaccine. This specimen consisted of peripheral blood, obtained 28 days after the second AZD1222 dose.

The CDR3 here is CASLRFGGIAAFF. CDR3 DNA: TGTGCCAGCCTGCGTTTTGGGGGAATAGCGGCTTTCTTT. The V and J genes are TRBV12-3 or TRBV12-4 and TRBJ1-1, with D maybe TRBD1 (5 bases). The CDR3 spans 13 residues. Trimming took off 8 bases at V and 11 bases at J, with 21 bases between the two ends.